This T cell receptor beta chain stems from a study of STAT5B mutations in CD4+ large granular lymphocyte leukemia. TCRdb's copy holds only in-frame clones and misses some; the assay was immunoSEQ multiplex PCR. Found here are tens of thousands of clones, about four fifths of them singletons; the top ten hold around 3.3%. Source material: CD4+ T cells from blood buffy coats. The sequence derives from a human donor in good health.

CDR3 bases: TGTGCCAGCAGCACCCAGGGGAACACTGAAGCTTTCTTT. Amino acid sequence: CASSTQGNTEAFF. The chain carries TRBV7-9 and TRBJ1-1; tentative D call: TRBD1 (5 bases). The length of the CDR3 is 13 residues. Germline assignment: CDR1 SEHNR and CDR2 FQNEAQ (reference sequence). The V gene lost 5 bases and the J gene lost 1 base, with 8 bases spanning the gap.